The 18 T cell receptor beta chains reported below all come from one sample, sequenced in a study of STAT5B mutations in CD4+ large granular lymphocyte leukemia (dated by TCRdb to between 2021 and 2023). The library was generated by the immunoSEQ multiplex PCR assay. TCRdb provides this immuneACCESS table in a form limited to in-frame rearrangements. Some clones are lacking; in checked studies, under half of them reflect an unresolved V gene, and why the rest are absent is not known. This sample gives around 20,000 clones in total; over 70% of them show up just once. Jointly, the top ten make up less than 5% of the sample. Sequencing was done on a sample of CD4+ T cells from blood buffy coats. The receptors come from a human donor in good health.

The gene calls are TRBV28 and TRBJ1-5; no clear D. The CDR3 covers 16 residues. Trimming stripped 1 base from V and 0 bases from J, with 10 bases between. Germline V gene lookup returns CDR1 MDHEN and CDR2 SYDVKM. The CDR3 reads CASSLSPITSNQPQHF. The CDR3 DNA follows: TGTGCCAGCAGTTTATCCCCCATAACTAGCAATCAGCCCCAGCATTTT.

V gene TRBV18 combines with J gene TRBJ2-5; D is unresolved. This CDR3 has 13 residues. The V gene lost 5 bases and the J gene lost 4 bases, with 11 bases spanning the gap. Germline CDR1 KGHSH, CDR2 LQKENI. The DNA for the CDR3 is TGTGCCAGCTCAGTCCTAGGTCCAGAGACCCAGTACTTC. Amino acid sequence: CASSVLGPETQYF.

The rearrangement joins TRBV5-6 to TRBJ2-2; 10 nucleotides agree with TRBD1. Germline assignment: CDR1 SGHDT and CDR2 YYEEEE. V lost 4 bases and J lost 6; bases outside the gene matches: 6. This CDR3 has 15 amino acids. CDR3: CASSDDRGQAGELFF. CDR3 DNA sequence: TGTGCCAGCAGCGACGACAGGGGGCAGGCCGGGGAGCTGTTTTTT.

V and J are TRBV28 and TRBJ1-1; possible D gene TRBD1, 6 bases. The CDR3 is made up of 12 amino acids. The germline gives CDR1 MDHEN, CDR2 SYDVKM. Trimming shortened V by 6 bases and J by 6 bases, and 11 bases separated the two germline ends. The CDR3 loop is CASRTGYAEAFF. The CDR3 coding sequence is TGTGCCAGCAGAACAGGGTATGCTGAAGCTTTCTTT.

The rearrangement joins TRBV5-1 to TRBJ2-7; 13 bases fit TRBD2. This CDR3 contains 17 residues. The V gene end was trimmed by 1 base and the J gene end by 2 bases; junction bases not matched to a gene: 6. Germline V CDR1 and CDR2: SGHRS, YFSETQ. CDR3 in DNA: TGCGCCAGCAGCTTGAGGTCCGGGACTAGCGGGACCTACGAGCAGTACTTC. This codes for CASSLRSGTSGTYEQYF.

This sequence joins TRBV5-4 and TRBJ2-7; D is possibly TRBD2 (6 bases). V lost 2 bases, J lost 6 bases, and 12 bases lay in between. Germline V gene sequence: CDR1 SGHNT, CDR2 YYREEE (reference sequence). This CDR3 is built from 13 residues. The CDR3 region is CASSLTGVGEQYF. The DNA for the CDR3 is TGTGCCAGCAGCTTAACGGGAGTTGGCGAGCAGTACTTC.

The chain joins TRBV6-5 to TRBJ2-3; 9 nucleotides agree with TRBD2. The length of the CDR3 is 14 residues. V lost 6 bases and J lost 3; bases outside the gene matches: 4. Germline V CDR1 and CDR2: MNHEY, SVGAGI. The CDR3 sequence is CASRPGLATDTQYF. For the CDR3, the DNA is TGTGCCAGCAGACCGGGACTAGCAACAGATACGCAGTATTTT.

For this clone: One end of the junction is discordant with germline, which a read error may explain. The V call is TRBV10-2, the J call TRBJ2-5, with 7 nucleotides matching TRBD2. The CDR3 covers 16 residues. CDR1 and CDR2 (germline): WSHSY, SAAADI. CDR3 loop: CASSEGIGTTQETQYF. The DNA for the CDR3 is TGTGCCAGCAGTGAAGGGATTGGGACTACCCAAGAGACCCAGTACTTC.

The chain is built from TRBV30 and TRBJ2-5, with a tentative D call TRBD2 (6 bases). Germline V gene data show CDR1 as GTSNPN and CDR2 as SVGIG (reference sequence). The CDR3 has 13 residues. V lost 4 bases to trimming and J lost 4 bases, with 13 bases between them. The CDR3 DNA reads TGTGCCTGGACATCGGGACTCCGAGAGACCCAGTACTTC. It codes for CAWTSGLRETQYF.

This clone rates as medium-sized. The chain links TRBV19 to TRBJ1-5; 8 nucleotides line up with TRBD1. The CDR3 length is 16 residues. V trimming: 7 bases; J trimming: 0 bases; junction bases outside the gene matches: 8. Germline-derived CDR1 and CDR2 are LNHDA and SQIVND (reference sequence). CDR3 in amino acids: CASKGGTGYSNQPQHF. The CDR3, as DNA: TGTGCCAGTAAGGGGGGGACAGGCTATAGCAATCAGCCCCAGCATTTT.

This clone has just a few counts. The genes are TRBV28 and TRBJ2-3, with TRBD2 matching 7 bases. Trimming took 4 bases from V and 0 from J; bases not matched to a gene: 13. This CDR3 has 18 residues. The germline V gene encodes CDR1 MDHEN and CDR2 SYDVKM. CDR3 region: CASSSQREPSPSTDTQYF. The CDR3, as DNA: TGTGCCAGCAGTTCCCAGCGGGAACCCTCACCGAGCACAGATACGCAGTATTTT.

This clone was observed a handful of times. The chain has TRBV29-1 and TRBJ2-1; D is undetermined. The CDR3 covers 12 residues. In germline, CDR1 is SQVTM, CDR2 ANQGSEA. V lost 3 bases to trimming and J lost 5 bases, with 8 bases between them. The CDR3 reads CSVDRSNNEQFF. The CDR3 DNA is TGCAGCGTTGATCGCAGCAACAATGAGCAGTTCTTC.

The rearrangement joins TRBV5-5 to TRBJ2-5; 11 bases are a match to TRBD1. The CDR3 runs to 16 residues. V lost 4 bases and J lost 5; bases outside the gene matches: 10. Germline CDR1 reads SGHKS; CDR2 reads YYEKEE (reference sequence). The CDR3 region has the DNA TGTGCCAGCAGCCAACAGGACAGGGGGCGATATGAGACCCAGTACTTC. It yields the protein CASSQQDRGRYETQYF. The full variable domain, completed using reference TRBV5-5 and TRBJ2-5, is DAGVTQSPTHLIKTRGQQVTLRCSPISGHKSVSWYQQVLGQGPQFIFQYYEKEERGRGNFPDRFSARQFPNYSSELNVNALLLGDSALYLCASSQQDRGRYETQYFGPGTRLLVL.

CDR3 protein: CASSNPRPGANVLTF. The CDR3 region has the DNA TGTGCCAGCAGTAACCCTCGACCTGGGGCCAACGTCCTGACTTTC. The chain carries TRBV6-5 and TRBJ2-6; D unclear. V was trimmed by 5 bases and J by 2 bases, leaving 10 bases between them. Per the germline V gene, CDR1 is MNHEY and CDR2 is SVGAGI. This CDR3 contains 15 residues.

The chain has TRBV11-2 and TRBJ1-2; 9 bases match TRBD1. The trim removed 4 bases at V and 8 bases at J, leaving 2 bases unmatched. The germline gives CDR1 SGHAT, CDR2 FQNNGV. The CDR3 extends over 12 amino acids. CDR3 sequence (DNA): TGTGCCAGCAGCTGGACAGGGGAGGGCTACACCTTC. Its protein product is CASSWTGEGYTF.

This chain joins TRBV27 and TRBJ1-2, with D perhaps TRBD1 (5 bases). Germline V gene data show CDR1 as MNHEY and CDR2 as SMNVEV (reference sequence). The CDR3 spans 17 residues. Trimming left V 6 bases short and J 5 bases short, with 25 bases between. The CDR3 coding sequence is TGTGCCAGCAGGACGTACACTTCAGGGAGCAGCGCATATGGCTACACCTTC. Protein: CASRTYTSGSSAYGYTF.

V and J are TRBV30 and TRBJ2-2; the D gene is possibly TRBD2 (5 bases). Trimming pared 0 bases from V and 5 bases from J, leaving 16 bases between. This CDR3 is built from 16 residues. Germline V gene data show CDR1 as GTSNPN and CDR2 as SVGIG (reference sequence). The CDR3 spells CAWSVTESWRTGELFF. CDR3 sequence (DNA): TGTGCCTGGAGTGTTACGGAGAGTTGGAGGACCGGGGAGCTGTTTTTT.

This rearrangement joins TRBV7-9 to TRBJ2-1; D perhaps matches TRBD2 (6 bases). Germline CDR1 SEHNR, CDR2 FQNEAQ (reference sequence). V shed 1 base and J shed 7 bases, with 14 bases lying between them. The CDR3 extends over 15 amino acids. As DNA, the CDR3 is TGTGCCAGCAGCTTAGTGCCTAGCGCTAGAAATGAGCAGTTCTTC. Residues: CASSLVPSARNEQFF.